The 21 T cell receptor beta chains listed next were all sequenced from one sample in a study of OX40 agonist ivuxolimab in advanced cancers. TCRdb's table, derived via immunoSEQ multiplex PCR, lists solely in-frame clones and lacks some. The table includes some 5,100 clones, roughly two thirds detected once. Source: CD4+ or CD8+ T cells sorted from blood, taken in a trial of the OX40 agonist ivuxolimab. The source of these receptors is an adult with an advanced solid tumor such as melanoma, head and neck, liver or kidney cancer.

Judged by abundance, this clone is medium-sized. This rearrangement joins TRBV10-2 to TRBJ1-3; no clear D gene. The germline gives CDR1 WSHSY, CDR2 SAAADI. V lost 0 bases and J lost 0, with 9 bases in between. The CDR3 totals 16 residues. The CDR3 DNA reads as TGCGCCAGCAGTGAGTCCCCCCCCTTCTCTGGAAACACCATATATTTT. This encodes CASSESPPFSGNTIYF.

The CDR3 loop is CASGVTSGTDTQYF. CDR3 sequence (DNA): TGTGCCAGCGGGGTGACTAGCGGCACAGATACGCAGTATTTT. This rearrangement joins TRBV5-8 to TRBJ2-3, with 8 bases fitting TRBD2. V shed 7 bases and J 1 base; nucleotides not matched to a gene: 5. The germline CDR1 and CDR2 sequences are SGHTS and YDEGEE. This CDR3 has 14 amino acids.

This clone was seen only once. The chain joins TRBV27 to TRBJ1-5; D is uncertain. V lost 6 bases and J 0 bases, leaving 12 bases between the germline ends. The CDR3 has 15 amino acids. Germline loops: CDR1 MNHEY, CDR2 SMNVEV (reference sequence). The CDR3 nucleotides read TGTGCCAGCAGCGATTCGGTCTATAGCAATCAGCCCCAGCATTTT. It yields the protein CASSDSVYSNQPQHF.

Remarks on this clone: This specimen includes other DNA sequences encoding the same CDR3. The gene calls are TRBV6-6 and TRBJ1-1, with D uncertain. The CDR3 covers 13 residues. The V end was cut by 0 bases, the J end by 4 bases, with 6 bases between. Germline lookup yields CDR1 MNHNY and CDR2 SVGAGI (reference sequence). CDR3 in amino acids: CASSYSEVTEAFF. In nucleotides, the CDR3 is TGTGCCAGCAGTTACTCCGAAGTCACTGAAGCTTTCTTT.

The chain has TRBV4-1 and TRBJ1-5, with TRBD1 matching over 8 bases. Germline-derived CDR1 and CDR2 are MGHRA and YSYEKL. V lost 5 bases to trimming and J lost 7 bases; unmatched junction nucleotides: 7. The CDR3 consists of 14 residues. CDR3 protein: CASSLQGVGQPQHF. CDR3 nucleotide sequence: TGCGCCAGCAGCTTACAGGGGGTGGGGCAGCCCCAGCATTTT.

This chain links TRBV5-4 with TRBJ2-7; TRBD2 matches at 7 bases. Germline V gene sequence: CDR1 SGHNT, CDR2 YYREEE (reference sequence). CDR3 length equals 14 residues. V shed 2 bases and J 0 bases; nucleotides not matched to a gene: 2. The chain's CDR3 is CASSFGGSSYEQYF. The DNA for the CDR3 is TGTGCCAGCAGCTTCGGCGGGAGCTCCTACGAGCAGTACTTC.

The chain combines TRBV27 with TRBJ2-6; no clear D. V lost 4 bases and J lost 5, with 21 bases in between. Germline CDR1 MNHEY, CDR2 SMNVEV (reference sequence). CDR3 length: 18 residues. The CDR3 DNA sequence: TGTGCCAGCAGTTGTATACACTGGCTACAAAGTCGGGCCAACGTCCTGACTTTC. Amino acid sequence: CASSCIHWLQSRANVLTF.

The genes are TRBV7-9 and TRBJ2-7; either TRBD1 or TRBD2 may supply D (5 bases each). V shed 5 bases and J shed 5 bases, with 25 bases lying between them. Germline V gene sequence: CDR1 SEHNR, CDR2 FQNEAQ (reference sequence). CDR3 length: 17 amino acids. This chain's CDR3 is CASSPSPGTAFRDEQYF. The DNA of the CDR3 is TGTGCCAGCAGCCCTAGCCCCGGGACCGCTTTTAGGGACGAGCAGTACTTC.

The CDR3 sequence is CASSFLGAGTGELFF. As DNA, the CDR3 is TGTGCCAGCAGTTTCTTGGGGGCCGGCACCGGGGAGCTGTTTTTT. The chain recombines TRBV27 with TRBJ2-2, with a tentative D call TRBD1 (6 bases). V was pared by 3 bases and J by 4 bases, with 12 bases between. Germline V gene data show CDR1 as MNHEY and CDR2 as SMNVEV (reference sequence). The CDR3 length is 15 residues.

This clone turned up a few times. J is TRBJ1-2 and V is TRBV9; D not certain. Germline assignment: CDR1 SGDLS and CDR2 YYNGEE. V gave up 3 bases and J gave up 4 bases, with 4 bases separating them. The CDR3 length is 11 residues. The CDR3 nucleotides are TGTGCCAGCAGCGAGGGCTATGGCTACACCTTC. Translating it yields CASSEGYGYTF.

The chain combines TRBV7-8 with TRBJ2-1; TRBD2 agrees at 12 bases. From germline, CDR1 is SGHVS and CDR2 FQNEAQ. V lost 2 bases and J lost 9; bases outside the gene matches: 5. CDR3 length: 15 amino acids. The CDR3 is CASSLWTSGIFEQFF. The DNA for the CDR3 is TGTGCCAGCAGCTTATGGACTAGCGGGATCTTTGAGCAGTTCTTC.

The chain is built from TRBV19 and TRBJ2-1; D tentatively fits TRBD1 or TRBD2 (5 bases each). Germline CDR1 is LNHDA and CDR2 is SQIVND (reference sequence). V gave up 8 bases and J gave up 7 bases, with 15 bases separating them. This CDR3 contains 13 residues. The chain's CDR3 is CASGYGAWNEQFF. CDR3 in DNA: TGTGCCAGTGGTTACGGGGCGTGGAATGAGCAGTTCTTC.

V is TRBV28 and J is TRBJ1-1; TRBD1 matches 9 bases. The CDR3 is 17 residues long. CDR1 is MDHEN and CDR2 is SYDVKM in the germline V gene. After removal of 6 bases from V and 1 base from J, the junction contained 12 bases not matched to a gene. The CDR3, as DNA: TGTGCCAGCAGGGCCGGGACAGGGCCCTTCCCGAACACTGAAGCTTTCTTT. Protein product: CASRAGTGPFPNTEAFF. Based on the CDR3 plus reference TRBV28 and TRBJ1-1, the full variable domain is DVKVTQSSRYLVKRTGEKVFLECVQDMDHENMFWYRQDPGLGLRLIYFSYDVKMKEKGDIPEGYSVSREKKERFSLILESASTNQTSMYLCASRAGTGPFPNTEAFFGQGTRLTVV.

By proportion, this clone is medium-sized. The CDR3 loop reads CASSLLTSGRSLYEQYF. The DNA of the CDR3 is TGTGCCAGCAGTTTACTGACTAGCGGGAGAAGCTTATACGAGCAGTACTTC. The chain employs TRBV27 and TRBJ2-7; TRBD2 matches 12 bases. Unmatched junction bases numbered 9, after V lost 2 bases and J lost 4 bases. The CDR3 length is 17 residues. The germline CDR1 and CDR2 sequences are MNHEY and SMNVEV (reference sequence).

V and J are TRBV4-1 and TRBJ1-6; D not resolved. The CDR3 covers 16 residues. The germline gives CDR1 MGHRA, CDR2 YSYEKL. V lost 1 base and J 3 bases, leaving 10 bases between the germline ends. Here the CDR3 reads CASSQGPSYYNSPLHF. CDR3 in DNA: TGCGCCAGCAGCCAAGGGCCGTCCTACTATAATTCACCCCTCCACTTT.

The rearrangement joins TRBV7-8 to TRBJ2-7; D unresolved. Germline assignment: CDR1 SGHVS and CDR2 FQNEAQ. The length of the CDR3 is 14 residues. Trimming removed 1 base at V and 6 bases at J, with 13 bases between. The CDR3: CASSLDQNLGEQYF. The CDR3 nucleotides read TGTGCCAGCAGCTTAGACCAGAACCTGGGCGAGCAGTACTTC.

The chain is built from TRBV4-1 and TRBJ2-7; D is ambiguous. This CDR3 has 15 residues. Germline V gene lookup returns CDR1 MGHRA and CDR2 YSYEKL. Trimming took 1 base from V and 0 from J, leaving 10 bases between them. CDR3 residues: CASSQGATGSYEQYF. CDR3 bases: TGCGCCAGCAGCCAAGGGGCTACCGGCTCCTACGAGCAGTACTTC.

This clone was seen a handful of times. The rearrangement joins TRBV9 to TRBJ2-7; 7 bases fit TRBD2. This CDR3 has 14 residues. Germline V gene lookup returns CDR1 SGDLS and CDR2 YYNGEE. V shed 4 bases and J 3 bases; nucleotides not matched to a gene: 7. CDR3 in amino acids: CASSNERDLYEQYF. The CDR3 nucleotides read TGTGCCAGCAGCAATGAGCGGGACCTCTACGAGCAGTACTTC.

In this sample, this clone is hyperexpanded. CDR3 sequence reads: CASGRKRTEAFF. The CDR3 DNA follows: TGTGCCAGCGGTCGGAAAAGAACTGAAGCTTTCTTT. This chain joins TRBV27 and TRBJ1-1, with unresolved D. Germline values: CDR1 MNHEY, CDR2 SMNVEV (reference sequence). V was clipped by 8 bases and J by 5 bases, with 12 bases between them. The CDR3 extends over 12 amino acids.

The V call is TRBV11-2, the J call TRBJ2-1; no reliable D call. Germline V CDR1 and CDR2: SGHAT, FQNNGV. The CDR3 has 15 amino acids. The V end lost 5 bases, the J end lost 1 base, and 12 bases lay between the germline ends. CDR3 region: CASSPARSSYNEQFF. The DNA of the CDR3 is TGTGCCAGCAGCCCGGCTAGAAGTTCCTACAATGAGCAGTTCTTC.

The DNA of the CDR3 is TGCGCCAGCAGCTTGGGGACAGCTCGTGAAGCTTTCTTT. This gives the protein CASSLGTAREAFF. The chain uses TRBV5-1 and TRBJ1-1; possible D gene TRBD1, 6 bases. CDR3 size: 13 residues. Germline V CDR1 and CDR2: SGHRS, YFSETQ. The V end lost 0 bases, the J end lost 7 bases, and 10 bases lay between the germline ends.